Described below is a single T cell receptor beta chain sequence and its context. Its antigen remains unidentified. CD45RO/CCR7/CD25/CD127/CD95/CD27 separated CD4+ naive, central memory, regulatory and stem cell-like memory cells by sorting. Sequenced material consisted of expressed TCRB transcripts (all of the isolated RNA was reverse transcribed). Sequenced by immunoSEQ multiplex PCR; TCRdb stores in-frame clones only, minus some. The top ten clones hold around 0.011% of a sample with a few hundred thousand clones, around 24% of them seen once. The sample originates from a study of beta chain features in type 1 diabetes. About the research overall: Summed over all samples, the examined sorted cells came to about 110 million.

Findings and caveats of the study: Type 1 diabetes patients had TCRB CDR3s that were shorter (moderately but significantly so) in all four CD4+ subsets.

Germline loops: CDR1 MGHDK, CDR2 SYGVNS. This CDR3 is 14 amino acids long. The junction had 4 bases not matched to a gene; V was cut back by 1 base and J by 5 bases. The clonotype was recovered from a woman aged 25 to 45 with type 1 diabetes. Material for sequencing was naive CD4+ T cells from blood. This chain uses TRBV25-1 with TRBJ2-7; 8 nucleotides line up with TRBD1. The CDR3 DNA follows: TGTGCCAGCAGTGAATGGACAGGGAGCCACGAGCAGTACTTC. The encoded protein is CASSEWTGSHEQYF.